The 5 T cell receptor beta chains listed next were all sequenced from one sample in a study of blood T cell repertoires in COVID-19. The method was immunoSEQ multiplex PCR; TCRdb's version includes in-frame clones alone and lacks a portion of them. The sample yields over 200,000 clones, 88% seen once. The sample taken for sequencing was PBMCs or T cells enriched from blood (not recorded which). The receptors stem from a woman in her twenties or thirties who had been exposed to COVID-19.

The V and J genes are TRBV7-2 and TRBJ2-7; no definite D call. The CDR3 runs 12 residues. Germline-derived CDR1 and CDR2 are SGHTA and FQGNSA. Trimming left V 5 bases short and J 7 bases short, with 12 bases between. The DNA for the CDR3 is TGTGCCAGCAGCCCGCCCTCTAAAGAGCAGTACTTC. Translated, it gives CASSPPSKEQYF. The full variable domain, rest sourced from reference TRBV7-2 and TRBJ2-7, is GAGVSQSPSNKVTEKGKDVELRCDPISGHTALYWYRQSLGQGLEFLIYFQGNSAPDKSGLPSDRFSAERTGGSVSTLTIQRTQQEDSAVYLCASSPPSKEQYFGPGTRLTVT.

The chain links TRBV28 to TRBJ2-2; maybe TRBD1 (6 bases). V dropped 6 bases and J dropped 9 bases, with 17 bases sitting between them. This CDR3 has 14 amino acids. CDR1 and CDR2 (germline): MDHEN, SYDVKM. CDR3 bases: TGTGCCAGCAGGGTAGGGGGAAATAAGCGGGAGCTGTTTTTT. Translation gives CASRVGGNKRELFF.

The count of this clone is one. CDR3 DNA sequence: TGTGCCAGTACCCTAGTGGGGACTAGAGGTCTCACAGATACGCAGTATTTT. Encoded protein: CASTLVGTRGLTDTQYF. The V call is TRBV19, the J call TRBJ2-3; 8 nucleotides line up with TRBD2. Germline V CDR1 and CDR2: LNHDA, SQIVND (reference sequence). The CDR3 totals 17 residues. V lost 7 bases, J lost 2 bases, and 14 bases stayed unmatched.

The genes are TRBV7-3 and TRBJ2-1; D is unresolved. V was shortened by 2 bases and J by 6 bases, with 8 bases between the two germline ends. Germline assignment: CDR1 SGHTA and CDR2 FQGTGA. This CDR3 spans 13 amino acids. The CDR3 sequence: CASSLGPFNEQFF. The CDR3 DNA sequence: TGTGCCAGCAGCTTAGGGCCCTTCAATGAGCAGTTCTTC.

The CDR3 region has the DNA TGTGCCAGCAGTTTATCGTCAGGGGTCCTACGGGCTTTCTTT. This codes for CASSLSSGVLRAFF. The chain has TRBV27 and TRBJ1-1; D is perhaps TRBD1 (6 bases). The V end lost 0 bases, the J end lost 11 bases, and 16 bases lay between the germline ends. The CDR3 has 14 amino acids. Germline values: CDR1 MNHEY, CDR2 SMNVEV (reference sequence).